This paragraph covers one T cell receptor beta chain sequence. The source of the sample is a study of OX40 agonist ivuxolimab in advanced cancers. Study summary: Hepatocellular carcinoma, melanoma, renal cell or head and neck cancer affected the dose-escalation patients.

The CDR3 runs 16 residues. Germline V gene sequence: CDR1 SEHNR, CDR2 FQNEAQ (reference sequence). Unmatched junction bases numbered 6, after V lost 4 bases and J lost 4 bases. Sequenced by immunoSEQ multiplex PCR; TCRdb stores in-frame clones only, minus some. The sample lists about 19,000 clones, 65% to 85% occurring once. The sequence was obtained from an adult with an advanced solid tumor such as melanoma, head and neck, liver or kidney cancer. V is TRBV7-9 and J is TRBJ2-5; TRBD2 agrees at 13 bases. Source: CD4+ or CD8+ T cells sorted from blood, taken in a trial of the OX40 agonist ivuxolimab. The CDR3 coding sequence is TGTGCCAGCAGCTCAAGACTAGCGGGGGGCATAGAGACCCAGTACTTC. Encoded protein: CASSSRLAGGIETQYF.